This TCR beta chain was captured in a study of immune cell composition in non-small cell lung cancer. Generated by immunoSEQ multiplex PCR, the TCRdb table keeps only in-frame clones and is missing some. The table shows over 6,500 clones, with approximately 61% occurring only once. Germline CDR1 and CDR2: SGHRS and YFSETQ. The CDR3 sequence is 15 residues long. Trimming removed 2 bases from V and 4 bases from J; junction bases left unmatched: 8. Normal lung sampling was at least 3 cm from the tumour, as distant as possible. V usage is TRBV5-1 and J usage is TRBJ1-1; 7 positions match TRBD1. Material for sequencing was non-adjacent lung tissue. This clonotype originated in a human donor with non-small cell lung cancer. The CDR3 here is CASSFSTGFGTEAFF. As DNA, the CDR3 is TGCGCCAGCAGCTTCTCGACAGGGTTCGGCACTGAAGCTTTCTTT.